Listed here are 15 T cell receptor beta chains from one sample, sequenced in a study of blood T cells in healthy people across ages. Through a sample-barcoded 5' primer and a J-beta primer mix, a second PCR was run for 7 to 11 cycles. TCRdb redid the calling of the 5' RACE reads with MiXCR, one entry per CDR3 protein. The sample has 1.5 million to 2 million distinct CDR3 sequences, roughly 52% seen once. The material sequenced was blood. All receptors derive from a woman between 40 and 50 years old in good health.

In its sample, this clonotype was seen a few times. V gene TRBV7-2 combines with J gene TRBJ2-1; maybe TRBD2 (6 bases). Per germline, CDR1 SGHTA and CDR2 FQGNSA. The V end was cut by 4 bases, the J end by 7 bases, with 14 bases between. The CDR3 runs 14 residues. The DNA for the CDR3 is TGTGCCAGCAGCTATAATACTGGAGGGAATGAGCAGTTCTTC. Its protein is CASSYNTGGNEQFF.

The V call is TRBV7-2, the J call TRBJ1-5; 8 bases are a match to TRBD1. The CDR3 runs 17 residues. The V gene's germline CDR1 is SGHTA and CDR2 FQGNSA. Losses at the gene ends were 6 bases for V and 2 bases for J; bases not matched to a gene: 12. DNA for the CDR3: TGTGCCAGCAGTTCCGGACAGGGCGTCTTGGGCAATCAGCCCCAGCATTTT. It encodes CASSSGQGVLGNQPQHF.

This rearrangement joins TRBV20-1 to TRBJ2-7; either TRBD1 or TRBD2 may fit D (5 bases each). V was pared by 8 bases and J by 5 bases, with 19 bases between. This CDR3 is built from 13 residues. Per the germline V gene, CDR1 is DFQATT and CDR2 is SNEGSKA (reference sequence). CDR3 bases: TGCAGTTTGGGAAAGGCAGGGACCCACGAGCAGTACTTC. Protein sequence: CSLGKAGTHEQYF.

The chain combines TRBV7-9 with TRBJ1-6; no clear D gene. The CDR3 runs to 15 residues. V lost 6 bases, J lost 10 bases, and 19 bases lay in between. Germline values: CDR1 SEHNR, CDR2 FQNEAQ (reference sequence). Here the CDR3 DNA reads TGTGCCAGCAGTCAAAGAACCCAAAATTGGTCACCCCTCCACTTT. This sequence encodes CASSQRTQNWSPLHF. Full variable domain (rest looked up from reference TRBV7-9 and TRBJ1-6): DTGVSQNPRHKITKRGQNVTFRCDPISEHNRLYWYRQTLGQGPEFLTYFQNEAQLEKSRLLSDRFSAERPKGSFSTLEIQRTEQGDSAMYLCASSQRTQNWSPLHFGNGTRLTVT.

A single count supports this clonotype. The chain links TRBV13 to TRBJ2-7, with D possibly being TRBD1 (5 bases). The germline CDR1 and CDR2 sequences are PRHDT and FYEKMQ (reference sequence). The CDR3 is 15 amino acids. V was shortened by 5 bases and J by 3 bases, with 17 bases between the two germline ends. The CDR3, as DNA: TGTGCCAGCAGCGCTCAGGGTCCAGCAGGCTACGAGCAGTACTTC. Residues: CASSAQGPAGYEQYF.

This sequence joins TRBV11-2 and TRBJ2-7, with a possible D match to TRBD2 (6 bases). Trimming took off 4 bases at V and 5 bases at J, with 12 bases between the two ends. The CDR3 runs to 13 residues. The germline V gene encodes CDR1 SGHAT and CDR2 FQNNGV. Here the CDR3 DNA reads TGTGCCAGCAGCTGGCAAGGAGGGGACGAGCAGTACTTC. Protein sequence: CASSWQGGDEQYF.

The rearrangement joins TRBV20-1 to TRBJ1-5; TRBD1 might be the D (5 bases). V was cut by 2 bases and J by 8 bases, with 10 bases left in between. Germline-derived CDR1 and CDR2 are DFQATT and SNEGSKA (reference sequence). This CDR3 is built from 12 residues. CDR3 coding DNA: TGCAGTGCTAGACGCGGGGGGGAGCCCCAGCATTTT. It is translated as CSARRGGEPQHF.

The chain has TRBV5-1 and TRBJ2-3; TRBD2 might be the D (6 bases). This CDR3 contains 13 residues. The germline V gene encodes CDR1 SGHRS and CDR2 YFSETQ. Trimming cost V 8 bases and J 2 bases, with 12 bases left between them. The CDR3 DNA sequence: TGCGCCAGTGGAACGGACTACACAGATACGCAGTATTTT. Translated: CASGTDYTDTQYF.

The chain employs TRBV12-3 or TRBV12-4 and TRBJ1-6; no reliable D call. The CDR3 contains 16 residues. V was pared by 1 base and J by 14 bases, with 21 bases between. The CDR3 DNA sequence: TGTGCCAGCAGTTTAGATCCTGGGCCCCACCTTCGGGCCCTCCACTTT. The encoded protein is CASSLDPGPHLRALHF.

This clonotype was seen a handful of times. V usage is TRBV5-1 and J usage is TRBJ2-4; 7 bases map to TRBD2. Per the germline V gene, CDR1 is SGHRS and CDR2 is YFSETQ. The CDR3 spans 16 residues. The V segment lost 3 bases and the J segment 8 bases; nucleotides outside the gene matches: 14. The CDR3 region has the DNA TGCGCCAGCAGCTGGCGTCCACGGGGGGTTGTAGACATTCAGTACTTC. As protein: CASSWRPRGVVDIQYF.

The chain employs TRBV20-1 and TRBJ1-2; no clear D. Trimming took off 5 bases at V and 2 bases at J, with 12 bases between the two ends. From germline, CDR1 is DFQATT and CDR2 SNEGSKA (reference sequence). The CDR3 is 13 amino acids. The CDR3 nucleotides read TGCAGTGCTCCCGCAGGCAGAAACTATGGCTACACCTTC. Translating it yields CSAPAGRNYGYTF.

V is TRBV6-5 and J is TRBJ1-5; 7 nucleotides align to TRBD1. Germline V gives CDR1 MNHEY, CDR2 SVGAGI. V lost 6 bases, J lost 1 base, and 6 bases stayed unmatched. The CDR3 runs 15 residues. The CDR3, as DNA: TGTGCCAGCAGACCCGGGACAGAAAGCAATCAGCCCCAGCATTTT. Amino acid sequence: CASRPGTESNQPQHF.

The rearrangement uses TRBV5-1 and TRBJ2-5, with unresolved D. This CDR3 has 13 residues. V was trimmed by 1 base and J by 5 bases, leaving 9 bases between them. Germline assignment: CDR1 SGHRS and CDR2 YFSETQ. The CDR3 sequence: CASSLPPEETQYF. CDR3 nucleotides: TGCGCCAGCAGCTTGCCCCCCGAGGAGACCCAGTACTTC.

Here the CDR3 DNA reads TGTGCCAGCAGCTTGGCCCCGAACGATGAGCAGTTCTTC. This encodes CASSLAPNDEQFF. V gene TRBV5-6 combines with J gene TRBJ2-1; D gene ambiguous. Germline V gene data show CDR1 as SGHDT and CDR2 as YYEEEE. V shed 0 bases and J shed 8 bases, with 9 bases lying between them. The CDR3 consists of 13 residues.

This chain uses TRBV28 with TRBJ1-5; no clear D. Germline V gene sequence: CDR1 MDHEN, CDR2 SYDVKM. This CDR3 is built from 15 residues. V gave up 5 bases and J gave up 3 bases, with 14 bases separating them. CDR3 bases: TGTGCCAGCAGTCCGTCCCGCGGTTACAATCAGCCCCAGCATTTT. Its protein product is CASSPSRGYNQPQHF.